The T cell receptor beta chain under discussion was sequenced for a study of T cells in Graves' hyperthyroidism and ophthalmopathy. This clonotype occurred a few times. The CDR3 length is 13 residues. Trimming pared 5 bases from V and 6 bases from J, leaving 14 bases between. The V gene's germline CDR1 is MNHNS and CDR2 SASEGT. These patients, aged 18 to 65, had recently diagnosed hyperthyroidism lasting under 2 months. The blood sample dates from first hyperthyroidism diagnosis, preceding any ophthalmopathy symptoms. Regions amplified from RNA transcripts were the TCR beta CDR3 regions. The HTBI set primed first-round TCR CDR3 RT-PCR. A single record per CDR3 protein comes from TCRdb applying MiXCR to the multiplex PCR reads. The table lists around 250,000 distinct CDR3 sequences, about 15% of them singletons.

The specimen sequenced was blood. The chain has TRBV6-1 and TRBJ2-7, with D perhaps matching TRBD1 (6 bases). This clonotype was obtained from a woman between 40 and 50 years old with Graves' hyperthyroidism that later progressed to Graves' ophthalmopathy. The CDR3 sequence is CASSFHRVGEQYF. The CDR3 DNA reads TGTGCCAGCAGTTTTCACAGGGTTGGCGAGCAGTACTTC.